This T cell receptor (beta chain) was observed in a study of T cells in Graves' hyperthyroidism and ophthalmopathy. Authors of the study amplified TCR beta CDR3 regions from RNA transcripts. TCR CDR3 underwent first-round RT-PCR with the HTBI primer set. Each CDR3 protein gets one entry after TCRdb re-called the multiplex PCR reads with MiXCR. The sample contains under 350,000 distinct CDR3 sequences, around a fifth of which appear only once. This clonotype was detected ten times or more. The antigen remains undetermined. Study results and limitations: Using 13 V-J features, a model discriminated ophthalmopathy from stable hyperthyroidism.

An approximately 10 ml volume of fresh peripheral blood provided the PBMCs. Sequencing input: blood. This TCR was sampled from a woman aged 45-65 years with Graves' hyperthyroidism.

Here the CDR3 reads CASSLIASGGQDTQYF. For the CDR3, the DNA is TGTGCCAGCAGCTTAATAGCTAGCGGGGGGCAAGATACGCAGTATTTT. The chain recombines TRBV7-3 with TRBJ2-3, with TRBD2 matching over 11 bases. CDR1 and CDR2 (germline): SGHTA, FQGTGA. The J segment lost 5 bases and the V segment lost 1 base, leaving 5 bases of the junction unmatched. The CDR3 has 16 residues.